Presented here are 18 T cell receptor beta chains from one specimen sequenced in a study of CXCR3-negative and CXCR3-positive naive CD8 T cells. TRB cDNA libraries were made by UMI-labeled 5' RACE. From the 5' RACE reads, TCRdb lists one entry per CDR3 protein and no DNA. The data show 20,000 to 30,000 distinct CDR3 sequences, and the top ten clones hold approximately 2.8%. Sample: naive CXCR3- CD8+ T cells from blood. Stated subset: CD45RO-CCR7+CD27+CD95- naive CD8+ T cells lacking CXCR3 (TNR3-). These receptors were taken from a human donor in good health. Some clones in this sample may be carry-over from other donors' samples.

The V call is TRBV6-4, the J call TRBJ2-3; without DNA, the TCRdb call of TRBD1 cannot be checked. Germline CDR1 reads MRHNA; CDR2 reads SNTAGT. This CDR3 has 16 amino acids. The CDR3 spells CASSDSLGGGADTQYF.

This sequence joins TRBV5-1 and TRBJ2-3; the D call from TCRdb, TRBD1, cannot be confirmed without DNA. This CDR3 has 14 amino acids. The germline gives CDR1 SGHRS, CDR2 YFSETQ. CDR3 in amino acids: CASSPGTIRDTQYF.

The chain combines TRBV24-1 with TRBJ2-2; the TCRdb D gene call, TRBD1, has no DNA to confirm it. The CDR3 is 15 residues long. From germline, CDR1 is KGHDR and CDR2 SFDVKD. The CDR3 sequence: CATSLGQGRAGELFF.

The chain uses TRBV20-1 and TRBJ2-7; TCRdb returns TRBD1, unconfirmable since there is no DNA. Germline lookup yields CDR1 DFQATT and CDR2 SNEGSKA (reference sequence). This CDR3 comprises 14 residues. CDR3 loop: CSARDGRTEYEQYF.

The chain employs TRBV29-1 and TRBJ2-2; absent DNA, TCRdb's TRBD2 call cannot be checked. The CDR3 has 14 residues. Germline V gene sequence: CDR1 SQVTM, CDR2 ANQGSEA. CDR3 sequence: CSVLGVAGPGELFF.

The CDR3 sequence: CASSSLAGGPAYEQFF. V usage is TRBV27 and J usage is TRBJ2-1; TCRdb selects TRBD2, and the lack of DNA leaves this call unchecked. CDR3 size: 16 residues. Germline V gives CDR1 MNHEY, CDR2 SMNVEV (reference sequence).

This clonotype shows up as medium-sized by frequency. The CDR3 reads CSARDRRTSSYNEQFF. The gene calls are TRBV20-1 and TRBJ2-1; TCRdb lists TRBD2, though no DNA is available to test this call. Germline values: CDR1 DFQATT, CDR2 SNEGSKA (reference sequence). The CDR3 has 16 residues.

This chain links TRBV28 with TRBJ1-1; the TCRdb call, TRBD1, lacks DNA for checking. The V gene's germline CDR1 is MDHEN and CDR2 SYDVKM. The CDR3 totals 13 residues. CDR3 residues: CASSLQGSTEAFF.

The chain employs TRBV28 and TRBJ2-4. CDR3 length: 13 residues. Germline CDR1 is MDHEN and CDR2 is SYDVKM. CDR3 loop: CASSQLRREVQYF.

The genes are TRBV6-5 and TRBJ2-7; the TCRdb D gene call, TRBD1, has no DNA to confirm it. Per germline, CDR1 MNHEY and CDR2 SVGAGI. The CDR3 is 14 residues long. Here the CDR3 reads CASGTGPYSYEQYF.

The rearrangement joins TRBV4-3 to TRBJ2-2. From germline, CDR1 is LGHNA and CDR2 YSLEER. This CDR3 region has 15 residues. CDR3: CASSQDGRASGELFF.

This chain connects TRBV21-1 to TRBJ2-5; as DNA is missing, the TRBD1 call by TCRdb cannot be tested. TRBV21-1 is a known pseudogene. The CDR3 length is 15 residues. CDR3 in amino acids: CASSSGQGAALTQYF.

The V and J genes are TRBV12-3 or TRBV12-4 and TRBJ2-3; the D call from TCRdb, TRBD2, cannot be confirmed without DNA. The CDR3 spans 15 residues. Here the CDR3 reads CASSLVQRGTDTQYF.

The J gene is TRBJ2-2, the V gene TRBV29-1. The germline gives CDR1 SQVTM, CDR2 ANQGSEA. The CDR3 has 15 amino acids. This chain's CDR3 is CSVEEWSENTGELFF.

The chain couples TRBV7-2 to TRBJ2-7; no DNA is available, so the TRBD2 call from TCRdb remains unchecked. Germline CDR1 SGHTA, CDR2 FQGNSA. This CDR3 comprises 15 residues. CDR3 amino acids: CASSYLAGSHDEQYF.

This chain connects TRBV7-9 to TRBJ1-4; TCRdb gives TRBD1 as the D gene, but with no DNA this cannot be confirmed. CDR1 is SEHNR, CDR2 FQNEAQ, per germline (reference sequence). The CDR3 extends over 14 amino acids. The CDR3 sequence is CASSSTGLHEKLFF.

This chain connects TRBV14 to TRBJ2-3. Germline lookup yields CDR1 SGHDN and CDR2 FVKESK. The CDR3 consists of 16 residues. This CDR3 is CASSQAENWSTDTQYF. Supplemented by reference TRBV14 and TRBJ2-3, the full variable domain reads EAGVTQFPSHSVIEKGQTVTLRCDPISGHDNLYWYRRVMGKEIKFLLHFVKESKQDESGMPNNRFLAERTGGTYSTLKVQPAELEDSGVYFCASSQAENWSTDTQYFGPGTRLTVL.

This clonotype is deemed medium-sized by its frequency. The chain combines TRBV18 with TRBJ2-7; lacking DNA, the TRBD1 call made by TCRdb goes unchecked. The germline V gene has CDR1 KGHSH and CDR2 LQKENI. CDR3 size: 16 residues. This CDR3 is CASSGGTGGAVYEQYF.